One TCR beta chain is described in this entry. Its antigen is unknown. The CDR3 covers 16 residues. CDR1 is MDHEN, CDR2 SYDVKM, per germline. V was pared by 1 base and J by 4 bases, with 16 bases between. These data come from a study of cytomegalovirus exposure and HLA in healthy donors. 60 Vbeta and 13 Jbeta primers were used in PCR. Sequencing used immunoSEQ multiplex PCR; TCRdb keeps in-frame clones, though not all of them. The sample carries roughly 150,000 clones, roughly 74% recorded once. Study-wide findings and caveats: Reportedly, cytomegalovirus status was diagnosed with high sensitivity and specificity.

The chain carries TRBV28 and TRBJ1-2; D gene ambiguous. This receptor was obtained from a man aged 18 to 35 in good health and CMV-seropositive. The sample was PBMCs. In DNA, the CDR3 is TGTGCCAGCAGTTTATCTCCCAGTCCCGAAACCTATGGCTACACCTTC. The encoded protein is CASSLSPSPETYGYTF.